This T cell receptor beta chain was profiled in a study of blood T cell repertoires in COVID-19. Across the study: Sites across the United States, Italy and Spain contributed samples from acute and convalescent COVID-19. From T cells, B-cell-depleted T cells, or PBMCs came the material, which was cDNA or gDNA.

Germline-derived CDR1 and CDR2 are SGHAT and FQNNGV. With 5 bases removed from V and 3 bases from J, the gap between germline ends came to 5 bases. The CDR3 totals 11 residues. Method: immunoSEQ multiplex PCR; TCRdb's copy keeps in-frame clones and lacks some. This sample carries approximately 160,000 clones, almost 85% of them seen once, and the ten largest clones take about 8%. The specimen was peripheral blood. The sequence derives from a man aged 35 to 55 who had recovered from COVID-19. The rearrangement links TRBV11-2 to TRBJ2-7, with no clear D. CDR3: CASSVIYEQYF. CDR3 DNA sequence: TGTGCCAGCAGCGTTATCTACGAGCAGTACTTC.